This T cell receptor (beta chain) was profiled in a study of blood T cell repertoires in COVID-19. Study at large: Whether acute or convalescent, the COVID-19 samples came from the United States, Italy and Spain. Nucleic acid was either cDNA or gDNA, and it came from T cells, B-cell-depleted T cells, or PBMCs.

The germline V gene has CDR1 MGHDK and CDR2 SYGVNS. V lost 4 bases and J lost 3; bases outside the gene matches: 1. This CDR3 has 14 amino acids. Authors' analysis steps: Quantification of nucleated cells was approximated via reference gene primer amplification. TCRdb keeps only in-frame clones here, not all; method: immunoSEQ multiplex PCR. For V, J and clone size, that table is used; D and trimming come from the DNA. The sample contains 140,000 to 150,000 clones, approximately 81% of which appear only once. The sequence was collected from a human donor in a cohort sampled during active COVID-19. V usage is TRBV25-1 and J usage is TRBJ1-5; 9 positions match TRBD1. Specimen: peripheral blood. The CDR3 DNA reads TGTGCCAGCAGTGGGACAGGGGCCAATCAGCCCCAGCATTTT. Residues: CASSGTGANQPQHF.